The sequence of this T cell receptor (beta chain) was determined in a study of blood T cell repertoires in COVID-19. Across the whole study: The United States, Italy and Spain were the sources of the acute and convalescent COVID-19 samples. PBMCs, B-cell-depleted T cells, or T cells provided the cDNA or gDNA that made up the material.

Original handling: By means of reference gene primer amplification, nucleated cell counts were estimated. Method: immunoSEQ multiplex PCR; TCRdb's copy keeps in-frame clones and lacks some. V, J and clone size are those of that table, while D and trimming were read from the DNA. Of approximately 140,000 clones in the sample, 75% to 90% were seen once. CDR1 and CDR2 (germline): MNHNS, SASEGT. Trimming removed 2 bases from V and 3 bases from J, with 5 bases in between. The CDR3 loop spans 13 amino acids. The TCR was taken from a woman aged 55 to 70 with active or convalescent COVID-19. This sequence joins TRBV6-1 and TRBJ1-3; no clear D. The sequencing input was peripheral blood. The DNA for the CDR3 is TGTGCCAGCAGTGAAATCTTTGGAAACACCATATATTTT. It yields the protein CASSEIFGNTIYF.